Here is one T cell receptor beta chain with its context. The data stem from a study of CD8 T cells in Susac syndrome. Random hexamers were used to reverse transcribe the RNA input (roughly 0.5 to 1 ug). Amplification of TCR beta CDR3 used immunoSEQ multiplex PCR across 54 Vbeta and 13 Jbeta. Using its own MiXCR run on the immunoSEQ multiplex PCR reads, TCRdb lists one record per CDR3 protein. The data hold some 130,000 distinct CDR3 sequences, with over 75% observed a single time. From blood CD8+ and CD4+ T cells, TCR beta sequences were generated. TEMRA cells were FACS-enriched, unlike CD8+ and CD4+ T cells, which were negatively isolated. The origin of this receptor is a human donor with multiple sclerosis. The specimen was CD8+ T cells from PBMCs.

The CDR3 nucleotides read TGTGCCAGTTCGGTTCTCGGAGGGCTCTACAATGAGCAGTTCTTC. It is translated as CASSVLGGLYNEQFF. The chain recombines TRBV6-1 with TRBJ2-1; TRBD2 is a possible D gene (6 bases). V was cut by 9 bases and J by 3 bases, with 18 bases left in between. Germline CDR1 reads MNHNS; CDR2 reads SASEGT. This CDR3 has 15 amino acids.